Listed here are 9 T cell receptor beta chains from one sample, sequenced in a study of radiotherapy plus CTLA-4 blockade in lung cancer. The repertoire was sequenced with immunoSEQ multiplex PCR; TCRdb's copy has only in-frame clones and lacks some. The sample consists of about 60,000 clones, approximately 76% of them appearing once. The source material was peripheral blood, sampled from a patient treated with radiotherapy plus ipilimumab. The receptors shown here come from a human donor with non-small cell lung cancer who had a complete response to radiotherapy plus ipilimumab.

This chain's CDR3 is CASSLLGSDTRETQYF. CDR3 nucleotide sequence: TGTGCCAGCAGCTTATTAGGTTCCGACACCCGAGAGACCCAGTACTTC. The chain recombines TRBV7-9 with TRBJ2-5; D remains ambiguous. This CDR3 has 16 amino acids. Germline loops: CDR1 SEHNR, CDR2 FQNEAQ (reference sequence). V lost 2 bases to trimming and J lost 4 bases, with 17 bases between them.

The chain combines TRBV5-6 with TRBJ2-7, with D possibly matching TRBD1 (6 bases). V was shortened by 4 bases and J by 0 bases, with 23 bases between the two germline ends. The CDR3 has 18 residues. Germline lookup yields CDR1 SGHDT and CDR2 YYEEEE. CDR3 region: CASSPPVLDSFLSYEQYF. The CDR3 coding sequence is TGTGCCAGCAGCCCCCCCGTGTTGGACAGCTTTCTCTCCTACGAGCAGTACTTC.

This chain links TRBV28 with TRBJ2-2; 8 bases are a match to TRBD1. Germline CDR1 and CDR2: MDHEN and SYDVKM. This CDR3 spans 16 amino acids. V gave up 2 bases and J gave up 1 base; unmatched junction bases: 3. As DNA, the CDR3 is TGTGCCAGCAGTTTAGCCGGACAGGGGAACACCGGGGAGCTGTTTTTT. It specifies CASSLAGQGNTGELFF.

This clone was observed a handful of times. The chain employs TRBV6-6 and TRBJ1-1; weak D call: TRBD1 (6 bases). The CDR3 contains 14 residues. V dropped 6 bases and J dropped 0 bases, with 11 bases sitting between them. CDR1 is MNHNY and CDR2 is SVGAGI in the germline V gene (reference sequence). The CDR3: CASSQGSLNTEAFF. The CDR3 DNA reads TGTGCCAGCAGCCAGGGGAGCTTGAACACTGAAGCTTTCTTT.

This rearrangement joins TRBV2 to TRBJ2-1, with 8 bases lining up with TRBD2. This CDR3 spans 15 amino acids. Germline loops: CDR1 SNHLY, CDR2 FYNNEI. V was clipped by 4 bases and J by 8 bases; unmatched bases: 10. CDR3 sequence: CASSVEAGVSDEQFF. Here the CDR3 DNA reads TGTGCCAGCAGTGTCGAAGCGGGAGTGTCGGATGAGCAGTTCTTC.

The chain couples TRBV10-3 to TRBJ2-7, with D hard to call. The ends were cut back, 10 bases at V and 7 bases at J, with 5 bases in the middle. Germline-derived CDR1 and CDR2 are ENHRY and SYGVKD. This CDR3 is built from 8 residues. CDR3 bases: TGTGCCACCCGGGAGCAGTACTTC. It yields the protein CATREQYF.

This chain joins TRBV18 and TRBJ2-7, with 9 bases identical to TRBD1. The germline V gene has CDR1 KGHSH and CDR2 LQKENI. The CDR3 runs to 15 residues. After removal of 5 bases from V and 1 base from J, the junction contained 6 bases not matched to a gene. The CDR3 sequence: CASSTDRGTSYEQYF. The CDR3 DNA follows: TGTGCCAGCTCAACGGACAGGGGAACGTCCTACGAGCAGTACTTC.

The sample holds one count of this clone. The rearrangement links TRBV6-4 to TRBJ1-5; D not resolved. V gave up 3 bases and J gave up 5 bases, with 8 bases separating them. The CDR3 totals 13 residues. The germline gives CDR1 MRHNA, CDR2 SNTAGT. CDR3 sequence reads: CASSEQAHQPQHF. The CDR3 coding sequence is TGTGCCAGCAGTGAGCAGGCCCATCAGCCCCAGCATTTT.

This clone was seen more than once but under ten times. J is TRBJ2-7 and V is TRBV7-6, with 11 bases that match TRBD1. This CDR3 comprises 15 residues. Germline V CDR1 and CDR2: SGHVS, FNYEAQ. The V gene end was trimmed by 4 bases and the J gene end by 8 bases; junction bases not matched to a gene: 10. The CDR3 is CASSSGQGASTKQYF. The CDR3 bases are TGTGCCAGCAGCTCCGGACAGGGGGCCTCTACGAAGCAGTACTTC.